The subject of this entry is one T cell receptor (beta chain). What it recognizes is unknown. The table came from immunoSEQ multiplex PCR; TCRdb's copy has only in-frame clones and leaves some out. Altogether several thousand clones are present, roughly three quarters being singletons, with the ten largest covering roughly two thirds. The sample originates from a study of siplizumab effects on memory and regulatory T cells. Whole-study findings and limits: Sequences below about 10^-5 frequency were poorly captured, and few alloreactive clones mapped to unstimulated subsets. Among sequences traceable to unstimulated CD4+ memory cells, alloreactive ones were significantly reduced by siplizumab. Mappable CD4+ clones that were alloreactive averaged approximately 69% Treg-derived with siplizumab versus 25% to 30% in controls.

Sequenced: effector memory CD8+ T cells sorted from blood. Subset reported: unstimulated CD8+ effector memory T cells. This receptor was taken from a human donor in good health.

CDR3 nucleotide sequence: TGTGCCAGCAGCGTCAGACCGGGAGAGAGATACGAGCAGTACTTC. It encodes CASSVRPGERYEQYF. This chain connects TRBV9 to TRBJ2-7; D is possibly TRBD2 (6 bases). The germline V gene has CDR1 SGDLS and CDR2 YYNGEE. The V and J ends lost 2 bases and 4 bases respectively, with 16 bases between them. This CDR3 is 15 amino acids long.